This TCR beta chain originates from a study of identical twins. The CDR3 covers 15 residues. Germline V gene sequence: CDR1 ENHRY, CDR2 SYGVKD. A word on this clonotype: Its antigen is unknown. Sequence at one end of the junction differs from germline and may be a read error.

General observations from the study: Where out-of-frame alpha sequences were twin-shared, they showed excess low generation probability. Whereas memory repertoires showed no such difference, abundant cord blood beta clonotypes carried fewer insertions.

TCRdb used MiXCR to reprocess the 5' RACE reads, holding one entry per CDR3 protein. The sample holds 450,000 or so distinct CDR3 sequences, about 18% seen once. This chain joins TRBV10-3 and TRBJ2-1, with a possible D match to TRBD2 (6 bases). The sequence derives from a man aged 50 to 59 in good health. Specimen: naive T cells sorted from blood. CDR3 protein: CAISEERAHYDEQFF. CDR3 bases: TGTGCCATCAGTGAAGAGCGGGCCCACTACGATGAGCAGTTCTTC.